Presented here are 31 T cell receptor beta chains from one specimen sequenced in a study of metastatic and nonmetastatic thyroid tumors. Nobody among the patients had been given any treatment before thyroid surgery. TCRdb reassembled clones from the PCR reads with MiXCR. The repertoire holds around 50,000 clones, 25% to 30% seen once, with about a sixth in the top ten. The sequencing sample was made of blood. These receptors were obtained from a female donor with papillary thyroid cancer or a benign thyroid nodule (not recorded which). Some clones in this sample may be carry-over from other donors' samples.

V usage is TRBV13 and J usage is TRBJ1-1; D is undetermined. The length of the CDR3 is 15 residues. Germline values: CDR1 PRHDT, CDR2 FYEKMQ (reference sequence). The ends were cut back, 5 bases at V and 3 bases at J, with 16 bases in the middle. The chain's CDR3 is CASSPSYERDTEAFF. DNA for the CDR3: TGTGCCAGCAGCCCAAGTTACGAAAGGGACACTGAAGCTTTCTTT.

This clone counts as medium-sized (0.01 to 0.1%). The chain employs TRBV10-2 and TRBJ2-1, with 7 bases fitting TRBD2. The CDR3 has 14 residues. After removal of 8 bases from V and 3 bases from J, the junction contained 7 bases not matched to a gene. Germline CDR1 WSHSY, CDR2 SAAADI. The CDR3 loop is CASGRDYRYNEQFF. CDR3 coding DNA: TGCGCCAGCGGCCGGGACTACCGCTACAATGAGCAGTTCTTC.

By frequency in the sample, this clone is medium-sized. The rearrangement links TRBV28 to TRBJ2-7; tentatively, D is TRBD1 (5 bases). Germline V gives CDR1 MDHEN, CDR2 SYDVKM. The CDR3 has 12 amino acids. Trimming shortened V by 6 bases and J by 3 bases, and 9 bases separated the two germline ends. CDR3 nucleotides: TGTGCCAGCAGCCCCGACAGCTACGAGCAGTACTTC. It translates to CASSPDSYEQYF.

This clone was seen at least ten times. The V call is TRBV7-2, the J call TRBJ2-3; 8 bases align to TRBD2. CDR3 length: 14 residues. CDR1 is SGHTA, CDR2 FQGNSA, per germline. The junction had 7 bases not matched to a gene; V was cut back by 11 bases and J by 0 bases. CDR3 in amino acids: CAGREGLSTDTQYF. The DNA of the CDR3 is TGTGCCGGACGGGAGGGGCTCAGCACAGATACGCAGTATTTT.

The J gene is TRBJ1-2, the V gene TRBV11-2, with D hard to call. V gave up 0 bases and J gave up 5 bases, with 7 bases separating them. CDR1 and CDR2 (germline): SGHAT, FQNNGV. This CDR3 comprises 13 residues. The CDR3: CASSLDLRYGYTF. CDR3 nucleotide sequence: TGTGCCAGCAGCTTAGACCTCAGATATGGCTACACCTTC. The full variable domain, with the rest looked up from reference TRBV11-2 and TRBJ1-2, is EAGVAQSPRYKIIEKRQSVAFWCNPISGHATLYWYQQILGQGPKLLIQFQNNGVVDDSQLPKDRFSAERLKGVDSTLKIQPAKLEDSAVYLCASSLDLRYGYTFGSGTRLTVV.

This clone was seen repeatedly, ten times or more. V gene TRBV6-4 combines with J gene TRBJ2-1; 14 nucleotides align to TRBD2. CDR1 and CDR2 from the germline V gene are MRHNA and SNTAGT. This CDR3 spans 16 amino acids. V shed 5 bases, J shed 8 bases, and the junction held 8 bases outside the gene matches. DNA of the CDR3: TGTGCCAGCAGTCCTCTCGGGACTAGCGGGAGTGATGAGCAGTTCTTC. It specifies CASSPLGTSGSDEQFF.

J is TRBJ1-6 and V is TRBV6-2 or TRBV6-3, with D possibly being TRBD1 (6 bases). The germline V and J ends were trimmed by 7 bases and 3 bases, with 10 bases remaining between them. Germline CDR1 reads MNHEY; CDR2 reads SVGEGT. The CDR3 consists of 14 residues. The CDR3: CASTDSYYNSPLHF. CDR3 DNA sequence: TGTGCCAGCACGGACAGTTACTATAATTCACCCCTCCACTTT.

This clone was observed a handful of times. V gene TRBV20-1 combines with J gene TRBJ1-2, with D unresolved. The ends were cut back, 7 bases at V and 0 bases at J, with 6 bases in the middle. The CDR3 sequence is 11 residues long. The germline CDR1 and CDR2 sequences are DFQATT and SNEGSKA (reference sequence). CDR3 sequence (DNA): TGCAGTGTTGGCTCTAACTATGGCTACACCTTC. It yields the protein CSVGSNYGYTF.

The rearrangement uses TRBV28 and TRBJ2-4; D remains unclear. This CDR3 spans 13 amino acids. V lost 2 bases, J lost 9 bases, and 11 bases lay in between. Germline-derived CDR1 and CDR2 are MDHEN and SYDVKM. The CDR3 nucleotides are TGTGCCAGCAGTTTAGTTGGAAGTGGCATTCAGTACTTC. It yields the protein CASSLVGSGIQYF.

The chain uses TRBV11-3 and TRBJ2-2; TRBD2 matches at 11 bases. This CDR3 comprises 15 residues. The germline gives CDR1 SGHNT, CDR2 YENEEA. After removal of 2 bases from V and 5 bases from J, the junction contained 1 base not matched to a gene. CDR3 loop: CASSLRLAGTGELFF. The DNA for the CDR3 is TGTGCCAGCAGCTTAAGACTAGCGGGAACCGGGGAGCTGTTTTTT.

J is TRBJ2-2 and V is TRBV7-3; D is ambiguous. Germline values: CDR1 SGHTA, CDR2 FQGTGA. V was shortened by 6 bases and J by 4 bases, with 3 bases between the two germline ends. The CDR3 contains 11 residues. The CDR3 is CASRGTGELFF. CDR3 DNA: TGTGCCAGCAGAGGCACCGGGGAGCTGTTTTTT.

In its sample, this clone was seen a few times. The chain couples TRBV2 to TRBJ2-7; TRBD2 agrees at 12 bases. CDR1 SNHLY and CDR2 FYNNEI come from the germline V gene. The CDR3 length is 15 residues. Trimming cost V 3 bases and J 2 bases; bases outside gene matches: 2. CDR3 protein: CASSETSGRAYEQYF. CDR3 bases: TGTGCCAGCAGTGAGACTAGCGGGAGAGCCTACGAGCAGTACTTC.

This sequence joins TRBV6-1 and TRBJ2-7; no definite D call. The CDR3 is 15 amino acids. Germline values: CDR1 MNHNS, CDR2 SASEGT. The V end lost 7 bases, the J end lost 1 base, and 17 bases lay between the germline ends. In DNA, the CDR3 is TGTGCCAGCACTCCTAAATATGAGGCATCCTACGAGCAGTACTTC. The encoded protein is CASTPKYEASYEQYF.

The rearrangement links TRBV6-5 to TRBJ2-6, with 7 bases aligning to TRBD1. Germline V gene lookup returns CDR1 MNHEY and CDR2 SVGAGI. This CDR3 has 17 residues. Losses at the gene ends were 4 bases for V and 4 bases for J; bases not matched to a gene: 10. The CDR3 protein is CASSSKPTGVGANVLTF. The CDR3 DNA reads TGTGCCAGCAGTTCGAAACCTACAGGGGTGGGGGCCAACGTCCTGACTTTC.

This clone showed up just a few times. Other DNA sequences within the sample encode an identical CDR3. This chain connects TRBV6-1 to TRBJ2-7; 9 bases agree with TRBD1. The CDR3 sequence is 14 residues long. Trimming removed 5 bases from V and 7 bases from J; junction bases left unmatched: 9. Germline lookup yields CDR1 MNHNS and CDR2 SASEGT. CDR3 protein: CASSRGTGRYEQYF. In nucleotides, the CDR3 is TGTGCCAGCAGTAGGGGGACAGGGCGCTATGAGCAGTACTTC.

The chain links TRBV4-3 to TRBJ2-5; D is ambiguous. The CDR3 has 13 residues. Germline lookup yields CDR1 LGHNA and CDR2 YSLEER. V was pared by 4 bases and J by 5 bases, with 11 bases between. CDR3 protein: CASSPTGRETQYF. CDR3 DNA: TGCGCCAGCAGCCCGACCGGTAGGGAGACCCAGTACTTC.

This sequence joins TRBV5-1 and TRBJ2-3; no clear D gene. The germline V and J ends were trimmed by 2 bases and 3 bases, with 4 bases remaining between them. Germline assignment: CDR1 SGHRS and CDR2 YFSETQ. This CDR3 spans 12 amino acids. CDR3 DNA sequence: TGCGCCAGCAGCTTTAGAACAGATACGCAGTATTTT. This encodes CASSFRTDTQYF. Full variable domain (missing parts from reference TRBV5-1 and TRBJ2-3): KAGVTQTPRYLIKTRGQQVTLSCSPISGHRSVSWYQQTPGQGLQFLFEYFSETQRNKGNFPGRFSGRQFSNSRSEMNVSTLELGDSALYLCASSFRTDTQYFGPGTRLTVL.

For this clone: This CDR3 is missing its conserved last phenylalanine or tryptophan, likely due to a read error. Because the CDR3's place on the DNA is in doubt, the DNA is left out and the CDR3 is given as listed by TCRdb. The chain has TRBV7-8 and TRBJ2-6. Termini included, the CDR3 measures 8 amino acids. The germline V gene encodes CDR1 SGHVS and CDR2 FQNEAQ. CDR3 sequence: CSSSLVPS.

J is TRBJ2-1 and V is TRBV5-1; 10 bases match TRBD1. The CDR3 has 15 residues. From germline, CDR1 is SGHRS and CDR2 YFSETQ. With 4 bases clipped from V and 9 bases from J, the junction kept 10 bases outside the gene matches. The chain's CDR3 is CASSPRQGAESEQFF. In DNA, the CDR3 is TGCGCCAGCAGCCCCCGACAGGGGGCCGAGAGTGAGCAGTTCTTC.

DNA of the CDR3: TGTGCCAGCAGCTTAGAGGCTAGCTCCTACGAGCAGTACTTC. Translated, it gives CASSLEASSYEQYF. V gene TRBV7-2 combines with J gene TRBJ2-7; unclear D gene. Trimming cost V 1 base and J 0 bases, with 7 bases left between them. Per germline, CDR1 SGHTA and CDR2 FQGNSA. This CDR3 is built from 14 residues.

This clone was seen only a few times. J is TRBJ2-2 and V is TRBV19; D ambiguous. The CDR3 sequence is 14 residues long. V lost 7 bases and J 7 bases, leaving 16 bases between the germline ends. Germline V gene sequence: CDR1 LNHDA, CDR2 SQIVND (reference sequence). CDR3 protein: CASMAGLGIGELFF. The CDR3, as DNA: TGTGCCAGTATGGCAGGCCTAGGGATCGGGGAGCTGTTTTTT.

This clone was detected ten times or more. This chain's CDR3 is CASSLALGSMDTQYF. CDR3 bases: TGTGCCAGCAGCTTAGCTCTCGGGAGTATGGATACGCAGTATTTT. The chain has TRBV7-9 and TRBJ2-3; maybe TRBD2 (6 bases). The CDR3 spans 15 residues. V dropped 0 bases and J dropped 6 bases, with 13 bases sitting between them. Per germline, CDR1 SEHNR and CDR2 FQNEAQ (reference sequence).

Only a few counts were recorded for this clone. The V gene is TRBV6-5, the J gene TRBJ2-1; 8 nucleotides align to TRBD2. From germline, CDR1 is MNHEY and CDR2 SVGAGI. V gave up 2 bases and J gave up 3 bases; unmatched junction bases: 3. CDR3 length equals 15 residues. The CDR3 region has the DNA TGTGCCAGCAGTTACCCCACTAGCGGCTACAATGAGCAGTTCTTC. It specifies CASSYPTSGYNEQFF.

The chain couples TRBV11-2 to TRBJ2-1; a possible D gene is TRBD2 (6 bases). V lost 5 bases and J lost 3, with 14 bases in between. CDR3 length: 15 amino acids. Germline loops: CDR1 SGHAT, CDR2 FQNNGV. Here the CDR3 DNA reads TGTGCCAGCAGCCAGCTTGGAGGGAACTACAATGAGCAGTTCTTC. This codes for CASSQLGGNYNEQFF.

Regarding this clone: An end of the junction differs from the germline gene, which may be a read error. The rearrangement joins TRBV20-1 to TRBJ1-6; TRBD1 matches 8 bases. The CDR3 runs 16 residues. In germline, CDR1 is DFQATT, CDR2 SNEGSKA (reference sequence). The CDR3 loop is CSARERQGTYNSPLHF. DNA of the CDR3: TGCAGTGCTAGAGAGAGACAGGGGACCTATAATTCACCTCTCCACTTT.

In its sample, this clone was seen many times. The V gene is TRBV18, the J gene TRBJ2-7; D is unresolved. V dropped 6 bases and J dropped 2 bases, with 5 bases sitting between them. Germline CDR1 is KGHSH and CDR2 is LQKENI. The CDR3 covers 11 residues. The CDR3 coding sequence is TGTGCCAGCTCCGATGCCTACGAGCAGTACTTC. Its protein is CASSDAYEQYF.

The chain has TRBV12-3 or TRBV12-4 and TRBJ1-5; 8 bases are shared with TRBD1. The CDR3 consists of 17 residues. J was trimmed by 1 base and V by 6 bases; bases with no gene match: 11. The CDR3 spells CASRHGQGGESNQPQHF. The CDR3 DNA reads as TGTGCCAGCAGACACGGACAGGGTGGGGAGAGCAATCAGCCCCAGCATTTT.

This clone was counted a single time. This chain links TRBV18 with TRBJ2-7; 7 bases are a match to TRBD1. The CDR3 spans 14 residues. V gave up 4 bases and J gave up 2 bases; unmatched junction bases: 5. From germline, CDR1 is KGHSH and CDR2 LQKENI. The CDR3 DNA is TGTGCCAGCTCACTCGCGACAGGGACCTACGAGCAGTACTTC. Its protein is CASSLATGTYEQYF.

This clone was seen a handful of times. The chain has TRBV6-1 and TRBJ2-7; D might be TRBD1 (6 bases). Trimming removed 3 bases from V and 4 bases from J, with 7 bases in between. Germline loops: CDR1 MNHNS, CDR2 SASEGT. This CDR3 contains 12 residues. DNA for the CDR3: TGTGCCAGCAGTGAGGGGGCTTACGAGCAGTACTTC. Encoded protein: CASSEGAYEQYF.

The J gene is TRBJ2-7, the V gene TRBV15; D remains unclear. CDR3 length equals 14 residues. V lost 0 bases, J lost 2 bases, and 8 bases lay in between. Per germline, CDR1 LNHNV and CDR2 YYDKDF (reference sequence). CDR3 coding DNA: TGTGCCACCAGCAGAGACAGGCAGGCCTACGAGCAGTACTTC. It translates to CATSRDRQAYEQYF.

The V call is TRBV6-1, the J call TRBJ2-1; D remains ambiguous. Trimming took 4 bases from V and 0 from J, leaving 4 bases between them. CDR1 MNHNS and CDR2 SASEGT come from the germline V gene. The CDR3 consists of 13 residues. The CDR3 nucleotides are TGTGCCAGCAGTGCGGGCTCCTACAATGAGCAGTTCTTC. This codes for CASSAGSYNEQFF.